This T cell receptor beta chain was obtained from a study of Graves' ophthalmopathy and Graves' hyperthyroidism. Findings and caveats of the study: Appearing in blood as well were most expanded thyroid clonotypes above 0.001 frequency. Ophthalmopathy progression was predicted with around 71% sensitivity and about 72% specificity. Discriminating ophthalmopathy from stable hyperthyroidism, a 13-signature model attained a sensitivity of 85% to 90% and a specificity of approximately 81%.

CDR1 is SGHTA, CDR2 FQGNSA, per germline. The V and J ends lost 0 bases and 11 bases, in that order; junction bases with no gene match: 8. The CDR3 is 15 residues long. From RNA, the CDR3 regions of TCR beta chains were amplified and sequenced. RT-PCR in the first round used HTBI primers; a second-round multiplex PCR followed. TCRdb independently ran MiXCR on the multiplex PCR reads; one entry per CDR3 protein. The data contain about 57,000 distinct CDR3 sequences, roughly half of them singletons. This clonotype is a singleton in its sample. No antigen is known for it. Isolation of PBMCs was performed using over 9.5 ml of fresh peripheral blood.

The V call is TRBV7-2, the J call TRBJ2-3, with TRBD2 matching 10 bases. This sequence was found in an adult woman with Graves' ophthalmopathy. The specimen sequenced was peripheral blood. The CDR3 protein is CASSLASGRVDEQYF. CDR3 in DNA: TGTGCCAGCAGCTTAGCCAGCGGGAGGGTGGATGAGCAGTATTTT.